These 10 T cell receptor beta chains were sequenced from one sample in a study of a mutant IDH1 vaccine in newly diagnosed glioma. Antigens for these TCRs are unknown. The data were produced by immunoSEQ multiplex PCR, yet TCRdb's version contains in-frame clones alone and is incomplete. The sample lists tens of thousands of clones; almost 95% were seen once. Time point denoted: week 35, safety follow-up. Vaccine doses each comprised 300 ug of mutant IDH1 20-mer peptide, with topical imiquimod. The material sequenced was PBMCs, taken from a glioma patient whose treatment included an IDH1 peptide vaccine. Receptor source: a man aged 50-59 years with glioma.

V is TRBV10-1 and J is TRBJ1-1, with 8 bases fitting TRBD1. V shed 0 bases and J 4 bases; nucleotides not matched to a gene: 7. Germline V gene data show CDR1 as WNHNN and CDR2 as SYGVQD (reference sequence). There are 16 residues in the CDR3. CDR3 nucleotides: TGCGCCAGCAGTGAGTCGAGGACAGGGTGGGTCACTGAAGCTTTCTTT. Its protein product is CASSESRTGWVTEAFF.

The chain is built from TRBV27 and TRBJ2-3; 11 nucleotides line up with TRBD2. The germline V gene has CDR1 MNHEY and CDR2 SMNVEV (reference sequence). Trimming removed 3 bases from V and 9 bases from J; junction bases left unmatched: 5. This CDR3 spans 14 amino acids. The CDR3 region is CASSFVSGRVTQYF. DNA of the CDR3: TGTGCCAGCAGTTTTGTTAGCGGGAGGGTCACGCAGTATTTT.

This clone was seen a few times. The CDR3 bases are TGTGCCAGCCTGAAAGTGGACGGCTACTACGAGCAGTACTTC. It translates to CASLKVDGYYEQYF. The chain is built from TRBV28 and TRBJ2-7, with D unclear. This CDR3 has 14 amino acids. V lost 8 bases and J lost 3, with 17 bases in between. The germline gives CDR1 MDHEN, CDR2 SYDVKM.

The chain recombines TRBV29-1 with TRBJ1-1; 11 positions match TRBD1. The germline V gene encodes CDR1 SQVTM and CDR2 ANQGSEA. This CDR3 comprises 18 residues. With 6 bases clipped from V and 2 bases from J, the junction kept 17 bases outside the gene matches. The CDR3 region has the DNA TGCAGCGTCGGCCAATGGACAGGGGGCCCCCCTTCAAACACTGAAGCTTTCTTT. Protein product: CSVGQWTGGPPSNTEAFF.

This clone came up a few times. The V and J genes are TRBV7-2 and TRBJ1-6; D uncertain. V was shortened by 1 base and J by 9 bases, with 7 bases between the two germline ends. The CDR3 is 13 residues long. Germline V CDR1 and CDR2: SGHTA, FQGNSA. CDR3 DNA sequence: TGTGCCAGCAGCTTAGATGGATTTTCACCCCTCCACTTT. Amino acid sequence: CASSLDGFSPLHF.

The chain links TRBV27 to TRBJ1-1, with D hard to call. V lost 2 bases and J 6 bases, leaving 16 bases between the germline ends. This CDR3 region has 15 residues. Germline V CDR1 and CDR2: MNHEY, SMNVEV (reference sequence). The CDR3 loop reads CASSLQVDPQAEAFF. CDR3 sequence (DNA): TGTGCCAGCAGTTTACAAGTTGACCCCCAAGCTGAAGCTTTCTTT.

The rearrangement links TRBV10-3 to TRBJ2-2, with 7 bases identical to TRBD1. This CDR3 contains 13 residues. Germline V CDR1 and CDR2: ENHRY, SYGVKD. The junction had 5 bases not matched to a gene; V was cut back by 7 bases and J by 6 bases. CDR3 coding DNA: TGTGCCATCACGGGACAGTTGGCCGGGGAGCTGTTTTTT. Amino acids: CAITGQLAGELFF.

In this sample, this clone turned up a few times. V usage is TRBV25-1 and J usage is TRBJ1-1; D gene unclear. This CDR3 region has 13 residues. Trimming cost V 7 bases and J 6 bases, with 15 bases left between them. Germline CDR1 reads MGHDK; CDR2 reads SYGVNS. The CDR3 reads CASTSLRGSEAFF. The CDR3 nucleotides are TGTGCCAGCACCAGCCTTCGAGGCTCTGAAGCTTTCTTT.

Here the CDR3 DNA reads TGTGCCAGCAGTGCTACGGGGCGGGAAGGCTCCTACGAGCAGTACTTC. Translated, it gives CASSATGREGSYEQYF. The gene calls are TRBV2 and TRBJ2-7; D may be TRBD2 (6 bases). V lost 4 bases to trimming and J lost 0 bases, with 16 bases between them. In germline, CDR1 is SNHLY, CDR2 FYNNEI. The CDR3 consists of 16 residues.

Regarding this clone: One end of the junction does not line up with germline, which may come from a read error. The chain recombines TRBV11-2 with TRBJ2-7; 9 positions match TRBD2. CDR1 SGHAT and CDR2 FQNNGV come from the germline V gene. The CDR3 contains 16 residues. The CDR3 spells CASGLAGLASLVEQYF. The CDR3 nucleotides read TGTGCCAGCGGCTTAGCCGGACTAGCGAGTTTGGTCGAGCAGTACTTC.